A single sample is the source of the 29 T cell receptor beta chains below, sequenced in a study of OX40 agonist ivuxolimab in advanced cancers. Repertoires were generated with immunoSEQ multiplex PCR, while TCRdb's copy carries only in-frame clones and drops some. The sample consists of 85,000 to 95,000 clones, 80% to 90% of them appearing once. The sequencing here drew on CD4+ or CD8+ T cells sorted from blood, taken in a trial of the OX40 agonist ivuxolimab. The receptors were gathered from an adult with an advanced solid tumor such as melanoma, head and neck, liver or kidney cancer.

This chain connects TRBV27 to TRBJ2-6; TRBD1 or TRBD2 may be the D gene (5 bases each). Per germline, CDR1 MNHEY and CDR2 SMNVEV (reference sequence). CDR3 size: 17 residues. V was cut by 8 bases and J by 3 bases, with 20 bases left in between. CDR3 sequence: CASGALGVLRGANVLTF. The CDR3 DNA is TGTGCCAGCGGGGCCTTGGGGGTTCTGCGTGGGGCCAACGTCCTGACTTTC.

The CDR3 sequence is CASSLFAGQDRGQGEQYF. In DNA form, the CDR3 reads TGTGCCAGCAGTTTGTTCGCCGGCCAGGACAGGGGGCAGGGCGAGCAGTACTTC. The chain links TRBV28 to TRBJ2-7, with TRBD1 matching 11 bases. V dropped 3 bases and J dropped 6; count of bases not matched to a gene: 16. Germline CDR1 is MDHEN and CDR2 is SYDVKM. The CDR3 length is 18 residues.

The J gene is TRBJ2-5, the V gene TRBV4-1; 9 nucleotides align to TRBD2. Germline V CDR1 and CDR2: MGHRA, YSYEKL. With 8 bases clipped from V and 5 bases from J, the junction kept 9 bases outside the gene matches. This CDR3 has 14 residues. The CDR3 coding sequence is TGCGCCAGCCGGGGGGCTAGCGGGAAGGAGACCCAGTACTTC. Protein: CASRGASGKETQYF.

The chain joins TRBV7-2 to TRBJ2-6; possibly TRBD2 for D (7 bases). The CDR3 covers 15 residues. V was pared by 2 bases and J by 7 bases, with 12 bases between. CDR1 and CDR2 from the germline V gene are SGHTA and FQGNSA. The DNA for the CDR3 is TGTGCCAGCAGCTTAACCAGGGGACTAGCCAACGTCCTGACTTTC. This sequence encodes CASSLTRGLANVLTF.

V and J are TRBV30 and TRBJ1-5; no definite D call. Germline CDR1 is GTSNPN and CDR2 is SVGIG (reference sequence). The CDR3 is 16 amino acids. The V and J ends lost 0 bases and 0 bases respectively, with 12 bases between them. The CDR3 reads CAWSVGGFYSNQPQHF. In DNA, the CDR3 is TGTGCCTGGAGTGTAGGCGGGTTTTATAGCAATCAGCCCCAGCATTTT. The whole variable domain, remainder taken from reference TRBV30 and TRBJ1-5, is SQTIHQWPATLVQPVGSPLSLECTVEGTSNPNLYWYRQAAGRGLQLLFYSVGIGQISSEVPQNLSASRPQDRQFILSSKKLLLSDSGFYLCAWSVGGFYSNQPQHFGDGTRLSIL.

The chain combines TRBV9 with TRBJ2-3; TRBD2 agrees at 8 bases. The CDR3 is 16 amino acids. Germline V gives CDR1 SGDLS, CDR2 YYNGEE. Unmatched junction bases numbered 8, after V lost 0 bases and J lost 5 bases. The CDR3 coding sequence is TGTGCCAGCAGCGTAGCTCCGGGAGGGCCCGGAGATACGCAGTATTTT. It is translated as CASSVAPGGPGDTQYF.

The chain joins TRBV5-1 to TRBJ2-2; D gene ambiguous. Between the trimmed V and J ends, which lost 4 bases and 3 bases, there was a span of 1 base. Germline loops: CDR1 SGHRS, CDR2 YFSETQ. The CDR3 covers 11 residues. In DNA, the CDR3 is TGCGCCAGCAGCGACACCGGGGAGCTGTTTTTT. Protein product: CASSDTGELFF.

V is TRBV6-5 and J is TRBJ1-1; 7 bases are a match to TRBD1. Germline CDR1 is MNHEY and CDR2 is SVGAGI. Losses at the gene ends were 8 bases for V and 4 bases for J; bases not matched to a gene: 4. There are 12 residues in the CDR3. This CDR3 reads CASSGGFTEAFF. DNA of the CDR3: TGTGCCAGCTCAGGGGGATTCACTGAAGCTTTCTTT.

This chain connects TRBV6-6 to TRBJ2-1, with D possibly being TRBD2 (5 bases). The germline gives CDR1 MNHNY, CDR2 SVGAGI (reference sequence). Trimming removed 2 bases from V and 9 bases from J, with 17 bases in between. CDR3 length: 15 amino acids. As DNA, the CDR3 is TGTGCCAGCAGTTACCCCGCAAAAGAGGAGGCTGAGCAGTTCTTC. Its translation: CASSYPAKEEAEQFF.

The CDR3 sequence: CASSLKGRVNTEAFF. The CDR3 nucleotides are TGTGCCAGCAGCTTGAAGGGAAGAGTGAACACTGAAGCTTTCTTT. The rearrangement links TRBV5-6 to TRBJ1-1; unclear D gene. The CDR3 is made up of 15 amino acids. Germline CDR1 SGHDT, CDR2 YYEEEE. The V and J ends lost 1 base and 0 bases respectively, with 10 bases between them.

The V call is TRBV25-1, the J call TRBJ2-1; 11 bases are a match to TRBD1. Germline V gene sequence: CDR1 MGHDK, CDR2 SYGVNS. With 6 bases clipped from V and 1 base from J, the junction kept 2 bases outside the gene matches. The CDR3 has 15 residues. CDR3 DNA sequence: TGTGCCAGCAGAGGGACAGGGGGTTCCTACAATGAGCAGTTCTTC. Translated, it gives CASRGTGGSYNEQFF.

V is TRBV18 and J is TRBJ1-4; unclear D gene. CDR1 and CDR2 from the germline V gene are KGHSH and LQKENI. V dropped 2 bases and J dropped 7 bases, with 14 bases sitting between them. The CDR3 loop spans 15 amino acids. The CDR3 DNA follows: TGTGCCAGCTCACCAAACGCGGGGAATGGTGAAAAACTGTTTTTT. This translates into CASSPNAGNGEKLFF.

This clone appeared once. The chain uses TRBV7-6 and TRBJ2-7; possibly TRBD2 for D (5 bases). V was clipped by 5 bases and J by 1 base, with 15 bases between them. The length of the CDR3 is 15 residues. The germline gives CDR1 SGHVS, CDR2 FNYEAQ. In DNA form, the CDR3 reads TGTGCCAGCAGCCGCGCGGCGGGCCTTTCCTACGAGCAGTACTTC. The encoded protein is CASSRAAGLSYEQYF.

V and J are TRBV4-2 and TRBJ1-2, with 8 positions matching TRBD1. Trimming at V came to 1 base and at J to 1 base, leaving 5 bases not matched to a gene. Germline CDR1 reads LGHNA; CDR2 reads YNFKEQ. This CDR3 is built from 16 residues. CDR3 nucleotides: TGTGCCAGCAGCCAAGCCTCGGGACAGGATAACTATGGCTACACCTTC. It specifies CASSQASGQDNYGYTF.

The rearrangement links TRBV6-5 to TRBJ1-5; 7 nucleotides line up with TRBD1. Looked up from germline, CDR1 is MNHEY and CDR2 is SVGAGI. The ends lost 0 bases at V and 4 bases at J; junction bases unmatched: 3. The CDR3 totals 15 residues. The CDR3 here is CASSYSWTGNQPQHF. CDR3 DNA sequence: TGTGCCAGCAGTTACTCGTGGACAGGTAATCAGCCCCAGCATTTT.

The J gene is TRBJ1-5, the V gene TRBV4-3; D gene unclear. Germline V gives CDR1 LGHNA, CDR2 YSLEER. CDR3 length equals 14 residues. Deletions cut 0 bases from V and 9 bases from J, with 12 bases between. CDR3 in DNA: TGCGCCAGCAGCCAAGATCTGGGCTTTGGGCCCCAGCATTTT. It specifies CASSQDLGFGPQHF.

The genes are TRBV4-3 and TRBJ2-5; 7 nucleotides line up with TRBD2. From germline, CDR1 is LGHNA and CDR2 YSLEER. V gave up 0 bases and J gave up 2 bases; unmatched junction bases: 9. This CDR3 comprises 17 residues. CDR3 nucleotides: TGCGCCAGCAGCCAAGATCCCCGCGGGGGAAATCAAGAGACCCAGTACTTC. Amino acids: CASSQDPRGGNQETQYF.

The J gene is TRBJ2-6, the V gene TRBV6-1; no definite D call. Germline loops: CDR1 MNHNS, CDR2 SASEGT. CDR3 length equals 16 residues. The V and J ends lost 2 bases and 0 bases respectively, with 8 bases between them. The CDR3, as DNA: TGTGCCAGCAGTGAACGGCTGAACTCTGGGGCCAACGTCCTGACTTTC. Its protein is CASSERLNSGANVLTF.

The chain joins TRBV6-5 to TRBJ1-3, with D possibly matching TRBD1 (5 bases). Trimming shortened V by 5 bases and J by 5 bases, and 16 bases separated the two germline ends. CDR1 is MNHEY and CDR2 is SVGAGI in the germline V gene. CDR3 length: 15 amino acids. The CDR3 DNA follows: TGTGCCAGCAGTACCGTGTTGAGGGGTAGAAACACCATATATTTT. Translation gives CASSTVLRGRNTIYF.

This clone was picked up a small number of times. The rearrangement uses TRBV7-9 and TRBJ1-6; TRBD1 is a possible D gene (6 bases). The CDR3 runs 15 residues. Between the trimmed V and J ends, which lost 5 bases and 11 bases, there was a span of 19 bases. Looked up from germline, CDR1 is SEHNR and CDR2 is FQNEAQ (reference sequence). In DNA form, the CDR3 reads TGTGCCAGCAGCCGGAGAGGGGGGGCATATGCACCCCTCCACTTT. As protein: CASSRRGGAYAPLHF. Looking up the rest from reference TRBV7-9 and TRBJ1-6 gives the full variable domain: DTGVSQNPRHKITKRGQNVTFRCDPISEHNRLYWYRQTLGQGPEFLTYFQNEAQLEKSRLLSDRFSAERPKGSFSTLEIQRTEQGDSAMYLCASSRRGGAYAPLHFGNGTRLTVT.

The V gene is TRBV7-8, the J gene TRBJ1-2; D unclear. The CDR3 has 14 residues. V lost 2 bases, J lost 7 bases, and 14 bases lay in between. The germline gives CDR1 SGHVS, CDR2 FQNEAQ. The CDR3 bases are TGTGCCAGCAGCTTATCCGTCAGCGAGGCTGGCTACACCTTC. Amino acid sequence: CASSLSVSEAGYTF.

This chain joins TRBV5-4 and TRBJ2-5, with D hard to call. CDR3 length: 12 residues. V dropped 1 base and J dropped 5 bases, with 6 bases sitting between them. In germline, CDR1 is SGHNT, CDR2 YYREEE (reference sequence). CDR3 loop: CASSLNEETQYF. The CDR3 region has the DNA TGTGCCAGCAGCTTGAATGAGGAGACCCAGTACTTC.

The V call is TRBV5-4, the J call TRBJ2-3; 7 bases fit TRBD2. The ends lost 1 base at V and 0 bases at J; junction bases unmatched: 2. Looked up from germline, CDR1 is SGHNT and CDR2 is YYREEE (reference sequence). CDR3 length equals 15 residues. The CDR3 sequence is CASSLSGGSTDTQYF. The CDR3 nucleotides are TGTGCCAGCAGCTTGTCGGGGGGTAGCACAGATACGCAGTATTTT.

The rearrangement uses TRBV6-1 and TRBJ2-5; a weak D match, TRBD1 (5 bases). The V end lost 0 bases, the J end lost 1 base, and 9 bases lay between the germline ends. From germline, CDR1 is MNHNS and CDR2 SASEGT. CDR3 size: 15 residues. The CDR3 sequence is CASSEAGRPQETQYF. For the CDR3, the DNA is TGTGCCAGCAGTGAAGCGGGGCGGCCCCAAGAGACCCAGTACTTC.

This chain uses TRBV7-9 with TRBJ1-2; no definite D call. V was clipped by 3 bases and J by 2 bases, with 7 bases between them. Germline values: CDR1 SEHNR, CDR2 FQNEAQ (reference sequence). There are 13 residues in the CDR3. The CDR3 bases are TGTGCCAGCAGCTTTCCAGAAAACTATGGCTACACCTTC. Protein sequence: CASSFPENYGYTF. The variable domain in full, with the rest retrieved from reference TRBV7-9 and TRBJ1-2, is DTGVSQNPRHKITKRGQNVTFRCDPISEHNRLYWYRQTLGQGPEFLTYFQNEAQLEKSRLLSDRFSAERPKGSFSTLEIQRTEQGDSAMYLCASSFPENYGYTFGSGTRLTVV.

This chain uses TRBV10-3 with TRBJ2-5; D unclear. CDR1 is ENHRY and CDR2 is SYGVKD in the germline V gene. This CDR3 contains 15 residues. V dropped 6 bases and J dropped 5 bases, with 19 bases sitting between them. CDR3: CAIRPGEMSGETQYF. CDR3 coding DNA: TGTGCCATCAGGCCCGGAGAAATGAGTGGGGAGACCCAGTACTTC.

The gene calls are TRBV29-1 and TRBJ1-2; D unclear. Germline lookup yields CDR1 SQVTM and CDR2 ANQGSEA. V dropped 3 bases and J dropped 0 bases, with 8 bases sitting between them. CDR3 length equals 13 residues. The CDR3 bases are TGCAGCGTTGATCCGGAAGCTAACTATGGCTACACCTTC. This translates into CSVDPEANYGYTF.

The chain is built from TRBV7-2 and TRBJ1-1; no clear D. CDR1 and CDR2 from the germline V gene are SGHTA and FQGNSA. This CDR3 has 15 residues. V lost 1 base to trimming and J lost 5 bases, with 14 bases between them. In nucleotides, the CDR3 is TGTGCCAGCAGCTTAGGCGGAACCGCGAGGACTGAAGCTTTCTTT. Translated: CASSLGGTARTEAFF.

The chain couples TRBV6-6 to TRBJ2-1; a weak D match, TRBD2 (5 bases). Germline CDR1 and CDR2: MNHNY and SVGAGI (reference sequence). Trimming removed 2 bases from V and 5 bases from J, with 10 bases in between. This CDR3 contains 14 residues. The CDR3 DNA sequence: TGTGCCAGCAGTTACGGCTTCGGGGACAATGAGCAGTTCTTC. Translated, it gives CASSYGFGDNEQFF.